The 14 T cell receptor beta chains below all came from one sample that was sequenced in a study of T-cell memory formation after mild COVID-19. Using its own MiXCR run on the 5' RACE reads, TCRdb lists one record per CDR3 protein. The data show about 400,000 distinct CDR3 sequences, about 20% seen once. The sequencing sample was made of PBMCs or a T cell subset sorted from them (not recorded which). Every receptor here comes from a man aged 18 to 29 who had mild COVID-19 (a few samples of this study predate the infection). Cell type and time point are not known.

This clonotype turned up a few times. The genes are TRBV18 and TRBJ1-2; TRBD1 agrees at 7 bases. This CDR3 comprises 16 residues. Germline V lookup: CDR1 KGHSH, CDR2 LQKENI. Trimming cost V 3 bases and J 1 base; bases outside gene matches: 8. The CDR3 DNA is TGTGCCAGCTCACCGCTCCGGGACAGCGTTAACTATGGCTACACCTTC. Protein sequence: CASSPLRDSVNYGYTF.

This sequence joins TRBV6-2 or TRBV6-3 and TRBJ1-1; D remains ambiguous. Germline CDR1 reads MNHEY; CDR2 reads SVGEGT. Trimming took 4 bases from V and 3 from J, leaving 12 bases between them. CDR3 length: 14 residues. CDR3 in amino acids: CASSFPYEDTEAFF. The CDR3 DNA reads as TGTGCCAGCAGTTTCCCATACGAAGACACTGAAGCTTTCTTT.

The sample holds many counts of this clonotype. The chain is built from TRBV4-1 and TRBJ1-1; a weak D match, TRBD1 (6 bases). V was trimmed by 6 bases and J by 2 bases, leaving 13 bases between them. Germline V CDR1 and CDR2: MGHRA, YSYEKL. The CDR3 is made up of 14 amino acids. CDR3 DNA: TGCGCCAGCAGGGGGGCGTTGAGAAACACTGAAGCTTTCTTT. Protein: CASRGALRNTEAFF.

The DNA for the CDR3 is TGTGCCAGCAGCTTAGCGAGTTCAGGGGGAGGTTACAATGAGCAGTTCTTC. Its translation: CASSLASSGGGYNEQFF. V usage is TRBV7-8 and J usage is TRBJ2-1, with D maybe TRBD1 (7 bases). Germline loops: CDR1 SGHVS, CDR2 FQNEAQ. V gave up 0 bases and J gave up 4 bases, with 16 bases separating them. This CDR3 is 17 amino acids long.

This clonotype has only a few counts. The J gene is TRBJ1-1, the V gene TRBV5-1; 12 positions agree with TRBD1. Germline lookup yields CDR1 SGHRS and CDR2 YFSETQ. CDR3 size: 17 residues. Trimming took 4 bases from V and 4 from J; bases not matched to a gene: 11. This CDR3 reads CASSPPGQGAWGTEAFF. The CDR3 DNA follows: TGCGCCAGCAGCCCGCCGGGACAGGGGGCTTGGGGCACTGAAGCTTTCTTT.

This clonotype has a handful of counts. The chain recombines TRBV14 with TRBJ2-3; 12 bases are shared with TRBD1. The V segment lost 4 bases and the J segment 3 bases; nucleotides outside the gene matches: 8. The CDR3 totals 17 residues. Germline CDR1 and CDR2: SGHDN and FVKESK. The CDR3 nucleotides are TGTGCCAGCAGCCCACCCCGGGACAGGGGGCGAACAGATACGCAGTATTTT. Protein product: CASSPPRDRGRTDTQYF.

This clonotype was observed a handful of times. The V gene is TRBV5-1, the J gene TRBJ1-1; D gene unclear. Germline CDR1 and CDR2: SGHRS and YFSETQ. There are 13 residues in the CDR3. Between the trimmed V and J ends, which lost 4 bases and 2 bases, there was a span of 9 bases. CDR3 sequence: CASSPISNTEAFF. In nucleotides, the CDR3 is TGCGCCAGCAGCCCAATCAGCAACACTGAAGCTTTCTTT.

The J gene is TRBJ2-5, the V gene TRBV7-9; 9 nucleotides align to TRBD2. With V trimmed by 4 bases and J by 2 bases, 5 bases remained unmatched. The CDR3 sequence is 15 residues long. Germline V gene sequence: CDR1 SEHNR, CDR2 FQNEAQ (reference sequence). The CDR3 here is CASSSLAGPQETQYF. DNA for the CDR3: TGTGCCAGCAGCTCTCTAGCGGGGCCGCAAGAGACCCAGTACTTC.

The chain uses TRBV12-3 or TRBV12-4 and TRBJ2-3; D might be TRBD2 (5 bases). V gave up 7 bases and J gave up 6 bases, with 23 bases separating them. The CDR3 runs 16 residues. The CDR3 bases are TGTGCCAGCACCAATTTAGCGCATACGAAGCCTGATACGCAGTATTTT. Its translation: CASTNLAHTKPDTQYF.

The V gene is TRBV20-1, the J gene TRBJ1-1; 8 nucleotides align to TRBD1. The CDR3 consists of 13 residues. The germline gives CDR1 DFQATT, CDR2 SNEGSKA (reference sequence). After removal of 4 bases from V and 7 bases from J, the junction contained 8 bases not matched to a gene. The CDR3 coding sequence is TGCAGTGCTACCACTGACAGGGGTAGTGAAGCTTTCTTT. Translation gives CSATTDRGSEAFF.

This clonotype was counted between two and nine times. The rearrangement uses TRBV3-1 and TRBJ1-1; possible D gene TRBD1, 5 bases. Trimming left V 3 bases short and J 4 bases short, with 9 bases between. The CDR3 length is 13 residues. Per germline, CDR1 LGHDT and CDR2 YNNKEL (reference sequence). DNA of the CDR3: TGTGCCAGCAGCCACGAGGGGAGCACTGAAGCTTTCTTT. This translates into CASSHEGSTEAFF.

The DNA of the CDR3 is TGTGCCTCCTGCCCGACGGTTAGCACAGATACGCAGTATTTT. As protein: CASCPTVSTDTQYF. The chain has TRBV12-3 or TRBV12-4 and TRBJ2-3; no clear D gene. The CDR3 is made up of 14 amino acids. V lost 11 bases to trimming and J lost 0 bases, with 15 bases between them.

V is TRBV5-4 and J is TRBJ2-3; 8 bases map to TRBD2. In germline, CDR1 is SGHNT, CDR2 YYREEE (reference sequence). This CDR3 region has 14 residues. V trimming: 4 bases; J trimming: 4 bases; junction bases outside the gene matches: 5. CDR3 nucleotides: TGTGCCAGCAGCCTGACTAGCGTGGCAGATACGCAGTATTTT. Translating it yields CASSLTSVADTQYF.

This clonotype turned up a few times. This rearrangement joins TRBV6-4 to TRBJ2-1; no clear D gene. Germline values: CDR1 MRHNA, CDR2 SNTAGT. The CDR3 covers 12 residues. V was trimmed by 6 bases and J by 0 bases, leaving 3 bases between them. The CDR3 spells CASRSSYNEQFF. CDR3 bases: TGTGCCAGCAGGAGCTCCTACAATGAGCAGTTCTTC.